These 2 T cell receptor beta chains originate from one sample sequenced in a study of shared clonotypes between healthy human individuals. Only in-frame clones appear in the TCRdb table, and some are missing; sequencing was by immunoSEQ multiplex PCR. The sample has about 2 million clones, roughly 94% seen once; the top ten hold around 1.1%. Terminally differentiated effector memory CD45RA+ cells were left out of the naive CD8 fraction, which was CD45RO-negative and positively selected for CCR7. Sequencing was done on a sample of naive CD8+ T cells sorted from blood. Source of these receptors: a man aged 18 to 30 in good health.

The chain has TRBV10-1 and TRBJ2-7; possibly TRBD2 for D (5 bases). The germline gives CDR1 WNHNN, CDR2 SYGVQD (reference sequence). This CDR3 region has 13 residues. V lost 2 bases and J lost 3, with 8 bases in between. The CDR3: CASSEGSGYEQYF. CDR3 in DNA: TGCGCCAGCAGTGAGGGGAGTGGCTACGAGCAGTACTTC.

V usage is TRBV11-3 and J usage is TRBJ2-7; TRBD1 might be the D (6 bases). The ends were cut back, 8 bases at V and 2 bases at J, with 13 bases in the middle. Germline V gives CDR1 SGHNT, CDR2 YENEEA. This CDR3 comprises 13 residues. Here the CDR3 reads CASGRGEAYEQYF. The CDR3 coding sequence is TGTGCCAGCGGCAGGGGTGAGGCCTACGAGCAGTACTTC.